The clone carrying this TCR beta chain has only a few counts. Unique molecular identifiers were incorporated when the TCRbeta library was constructed. TCRdb fed the PCR reads into MiXCR, producing one record per CDR3 protein. The sample contains a few hundred thousand distinct CDR3 sequences, roughly an eighth of which appear only once. The entry originates in a study of T-cell reconstitution after alpha-beta-depleted transplantation in children. Trimming cost V 3 bases and J 5 bases; bases outside gene matches: 7. Germline CDR1 and CDR2: MDHEN and SYDVKM. CDR3 length equals 15 residues. The sample in question was PBMCs from the stem cell graft donor, obtained from the stem cell graft. The TCR sequence derives from a human donor who donated a stem cell graft to a child with combined immunodeficiency. V and J are TRBV28 and TRBJ2-7; 10 positions match TRBD1. The CDR3 DNA sequence: TGTGCCAGCAGTTTGACAGGGGGCACCGGCCACGAGCAGTACTTC. The encoded protein is CASSLTGGTGHEQYF.